This entry lists 24 T cell receptor beta chains sequenced from one sample in a study of cytomegalovirus exposure and HLA in healthy donors (dated by TCRdb to 2017 to 2019). The library was built by means of the immunoSEQ multiplex PCR assay. TCRdb took this table from immuneACCESS and kept in-frame rearrangements with V and J called. Such tables lack part of the clones; where checked against another copy, unresolved V genes explain under half of the gap, and the rest is unexplained. This sample gives about 160,000 clones in total; just under 90% of them show up just once. The ten largest clonotypes hold 4% to 4.5% of the sample. Input material: PBMCs. The receptors derive from a man between 18 and 35 years old in good health and CMV-seropositive.

The chain combines TRBV14 with TRBJ2-2; no firm D call. CDR1 SGHDN and CDR2 FVKESK come from the germline V gene. The CDR3 covers 14 residues. Deletions cut 3 bases from V and 0 bases from J, with 5 bases between. As DNA, the CDR3 is TGTGCCAGCAGCCAGGGCCCGAACACCGGGGAGCTGTTTTTT. Its protein product is CASSQGPNTGELFF.

The rearrangement uses TRBV15 and TRBJ2-1; 8 bases agree with TRBD2. This CDR3 has 15 amino acids. With 1 base clipped from V and 5 bases from J, the junction kept 4 bases outside the gene matches. Germline loops: CDR1 LNHNV, CDR2 YYDKDF (reference sequence). CDR3 bases: TGTGCCACCAGCAGAGTTCGGGGGGGGGACAATGAGCAGTTCTTC. Its translation: CATSRVRGGDNEQFF. Supplemented by reference TRBV15 and TRBJ2-1, the full variable domain reads DAMVIQNPRYQVTQFGKPVTLSCSQTLNHNVMYWYQQKSSQAPKLLFHYYDKDFNNEADTPDNFQSRRPNTSFCFLDIRSPGLGDTAMYLCATSRVRGGDNEQFFGPGTRLTVL.

This sequence joins TRBV2 and TRBJ2-7; 11 nucleotides align to TRBD2. Germline assignment: CDR1 SNHLY and CDR2 FYNNEI. With V trimmed by 6 bases and J by 2 bases, 3 bases remained unmatched. This CDR3 is built from 14 residues. CDR3 coding DNA: TGTGCCAGCAGCACTAGCGGGGGCCCCTACGAGCAGTACTTC. It yields the protein CASSTSGGPYEQYF. The entire variable domain, with the rest obtained from reference TRBV2 and TRBJ2-7, is as follows: EPEVTQTPSHQVTQMGQEVILRCVPISNHLYFYWYRQILGQKVEFLVSFYNNEISEKSEIFDDQFSVERPDGSNFTLKIRSTKLEDSAMYFCASSTSGGPYEQYFGPGTRLTVT.

This chain joins TRBV4-1 and TRBJ2-7; 9 bases line up with TRBD2. Germline CDR1 reads MGHRA; CDR2 reads YSYEKL. V shed 0 bases and J 4 bases; nucleotides not matched to a gene: 4. The CDR3 length is 15 residues. CDR3 in DNA: TGCGCCAGCAGCCAAGAATCTAGCGGGATGTACGAGCAGTACTTC. Encoded protein: CASSQESSGMYEQYF.

The V call is TRBV28, the J call TRBJ2-3; TRBD2 aligns across 11 bases. The CDR3 totals 15 residues. Germline V gene data show CDR1 as MDHEN and CDR2 as SYDVKM. Trimming removed 5 bases from V and 2 bases from J; junction bases left unmatched: 3. The CDR3 spells CASSRTSGYTDTQYF. The CDR3 DNA sequence: TGTGCCAGCAGTCGGACTAGCGGGTACACAGATACGCAGTATTTT.

The V gene is TRBV4-1, the J gene TRBJ2-7, with 11 nucleotides matching TRBD2. V lost 3 bases to trimming and J lost 0 bases; unmatched junction nucleotides: 16. The CDR3 has 20 residues. CDR1 and CDR2 from the germline V gene are MGHRA and YSYEKL. CDR3 nucleotides: TGCGCCAGCAGCCAGGATTTATCAACTAGCGGGAGACCCCACTCCTACGAGCAGTACTTC. Encoded protein: CASSQDLSTSGRPHSYEQYF.

The J gene is TRBJ2-7, the V gene TRBV5-1; 10 positions match TRBD2. This CDR3 comprises 16 residues. V lost 3 bases, J lost 3 bases, and 9 bases stayed unmatched. Germline assignment: CDR1 SGHRS and CDR2 YFSETQ. CDR3 sequence: CASSSVSGRSRYEQYF. The DNA for the CDR3 is TGCGCCAGCAGCTCGGTTAGCGGGAGGTCCCGCTACGAGCAGTACTTC. The variable domain in full, completed from reference TRBV5-1 and TRBJ2-7, reads KAGVTQTPRYLIKTRGQQVTLSCSPISGHRSVSWYQQTPGQGLQFLFEYFSETQRNKGNFPGRFSGRQFSNSRSEMNVSTLELGDSALYLCASSSVSGRSRYEQYFGPGTRLTVT.

The chain uses TRBV29-1 and TRBJ2-2; D is perhaps TRBD2 (5 bases). Trimming left V 7 bases short and J 5 bases short, with 11 bases between. This CDR3 has 12 amino acids. Germline assignment: CDR1 SQVTM and CDR2 ANQGSEA. Here the CDR3 DNA reads TGCAGCGGCAAGAGGGTGACCGGGGAGCTGTTTTTT. As protein: CSGKRVTGELFF.

The V and J genes are TRBV7-2 and TRBJ2-2; maybe TRBD1 (6 bases). CDR1 and CDR2 (germline): SGHTA, FQGNSA. The V and J ends lost 5 bases and 6 bases respectively, with 10 bases between them. This CDR3 has 13 residues. In nucleotides, the CDR3 is TGTGCCAGCAGCCGTCACAGGGCCGGGGAGCTGTTTTTT. Translating it yields CASSRHRAGELFF.

This rearrangement joins TRBV6-6 to TRBJ2-1; TRBD1 aligns across 9 bases. Trimming cost V 0 bases and J 3 bases; bases outside gene matches: 0. The CDR3 spans 15 residues. Germline V gene sequence: CDR1 MNHNY, CDR2 SVGAGI (reference sequence). DNA of the CDR3: TGTGCCAGCAGTTACTCGACAGGGGGCTACAATGAGCAGTTCTTC. Translating gives CASSYSTGGYNEQFF.

As to this clone: Other DNA sequences in this sample translate to the same CDR3. The chain uses TRBV19 and TRBJ1-5; tentatively, D is TRBD1 (5 bases). Trimming cost V 3 bases and J 3 bases, with 6 bases left between them. CDR1 and CDR2 (germline): LNHDA, SQIVND (reference sequence). There are 13 residues in the CDR3. The CDR3 bases are TGTGCCAGTAGTATGGGGCTCAATCAGCCCCAGCATTTT. This sequence encodes CASSMGLNQPQHF. The whole variable domain, filled in from reference TRBV19 and TRBJ1-5, reads DGGITQSPKYLFRKEGQNVTLSCEQNLNHDAMYWYRQDPGQGLRLIYYSQIVNDFQKGDIAEGYSVSREKKESFPLTVTSAQKNPTAFYLCASSMGLNQPQHFGDGTRLSIL.

The genes are TRBV5-8 and TRBJ2-1; 9 positions match TRBD1. Germline V CDR1 and CDR2: SGHTS, YDEGEE. CDR3 length: 15 amino acids. With V trimmed by 7 bases and J by 7 bases, 12 bases remained unmatched. The chain's CDR3 is CASHRRGQGLNEQFF. CDR3 nucleotides: TGTGCCAGCCACCGGAGGGGACAGGGTTTGAATGAGCAGTTCTTC.

This clone was counted a single time. The V gene is TRBV7-3, the J gene TRBJ2-1; 7 bases line up with TRBD1. The CDR3 consists of 16 residues. Germline lookup yields CDR1 SGHTA and CDR2 FQGTGA. The trim removed 5 bases at V and 2 bases at J, leaving 9 bases unmatched. The CDR3 DNA reads TGTGCCAGCAGCCAAAGGGGGCGGACCGCCTACAATGAGCAGTTCTTC. Encoded protein: CASSQRGRTAYNEQFF. Filled out from reference TRBV7-3 and TRBJ2-1, the complete variable domain reads GAGVSQTPSNKVTEKGKYVELRCDPISGHTALYWYRQSLGQGPEFLIYFQGTGAADDSGLPNDRFFAVRPEGSVSTLKIQRTERGDSAVYLCASSQRGRTAYNEQFFGPGTRLTVL.

CDR3 nucleotide sequence: TGTGCCAGCTCACCTCCTGCGGGACAGGGACCCTACGAGCAGTACTTC. Translation: CASSPPAGQGPYEQYF. The chain couples TRBV18 to TRBJ2-7; TRBD1 agrees at 9 bases. Germline V gives CDR1 KGHSH, CDR2 LQKENI. CDR3 size: 16 residues. With V trimmed by 3 bases and J by 2 bases, 8 bases remained unmatched.

The chain links TRBV4-2 to TRBJ1-1; 8 bases are shared with TRBD1. CDR3 length: 14 amino acids. V gave up 3 bases and J gave up 4 bases; unmatched junction bases: 4. In germline, CDR1 is LGHNA, CDR2 YNFKEQ. This CDR3 reads CASSQSQGATEAFF. CDR3 bases: TGTGCCAGCAGCCAGTCGCAGGGGGCCACTGAAGCTTTCTTT.

For the CDR3, the DNA is TGTGCCAGCAGCTCCACGCTCCGCGCGAACACCGGGGAGCTGTTTTTT. Its protein product is CASSSTLRANTGELFF. The chain has TRBV11-2 and TRBJ2-2; no clear D. Per the germline V gene, CDR1 is SGHAT and CDR2 is FQNNGV. With 4 bases removed from V and 0 bases from J, the gap between germline ends came to 12 bases. The CDR3 runs 16 residues. The whole variable domain, filled in from reference TRBV11-2 and TRBJ2-2, reads EAGVAQSPRYKIIEKRQSVAFWCNPISGHATLYWYQQILGQGPKLLIQFQNNGVVDDSQLPKDRFSAERLKGVDSTLKIQPAKLEDSAVYLCASSSTLRANTGELFFGEGSRLTVL.

The V and J genes are TRBV28 and TRBJ2-1; 9 nucleotides align to TRBD1. V was clipped by 5 bases and J by 9 bases; unmatched bases: 8. CDR1 and CDR2 from the germline V gene are MDHEN and SYDVKM. This CDR3 contains 14 residues. Here the CDR3 DNA reads TGTGCCAGCAGTGATACCGGGACAGGGTTTGAGCAGTTCTTC. Translating gives CASSDTGTGFEQFF. Looking up the rest from reference TRBV28 and TRBJ2-1 gives the full variable domain: DVKVTQSSRYLVKRTGEKVFLECVQDMDHENMFWYRQDPGLGLRLIYFSYDVKMKEKGDIPEGYSVSREKKERFSLILESASTNQTSMYLCASSDTGTGFEQFFGPGTRLTVL.

V and J are TRBV6-5 and TRBJ1-2; tentative D call: TRBD1 (6 bases). Germline CDR1 and CDR2: MNHEY and SVGAGI. The germline V and J ends were trimmed by 4 bases and 5 bases, with 17 bases remaining between them. The CDR3 spans 15 residues. CDR3 nucleotide sequence: TGTGCCAGCAGTTCAACTACAGGGAGACGGTATGGCTACACCTTC. Its protein is CASSSTTGRRYGYTF.

V usage is TRBV28 and J usage is TRBJ2-1, with 9 bases that match TRBD1. Per the germline V gene, CDR1 is MDHEN and CDR2 is SYDVKM. J lost 8 bases, V lost 10 bases, and 12 bases had no gene match. The CDR3 has 14 residues. The CDR3 protein is CAISRGDRVYEQFF. The CDR3 DNA reads as TGTGCCATAAGCCGTGGGGACAGGGTTTATGAGCAGTTCTTC. The complete variable domain, with remaining parts taken from reference TRBV28 and TRBJ2-1, reads DVKVTQSSRYLVKRTGEKVFLECVQDMDHENMFWYRQDPGLGLRLIYFSYDVKMKEKGDIPEGYSVSREKKERFSLILESASTNQTSMYLCAISRGDRVYEQFFGPGTRLTVL.

The J gene is TRBJ2-1, the V gene TRBV4-1; 8 bases match TRBD1. CDR1 and CDR2 from the germline V gene are MGHRA and YSYEKL. V dropped 0 bases and J dropped 2; count of bases not matched to a gene: 9. This CDR3 comprises 18 residues. In DNA, the CDR3 is TGCGCCAGCAGCCAAGATGACAGGGGCCCAAGCCCCTACAATGAGCAGTTCTTC. It translates to CASSQDDRGPSPYNEQFF.

V gene TRBV30 combines with J gene TRBJ2-1; D may be TRBD2 (6 bases). This CDR3 spans 13 amino acids. The germline V gene encodes CDR1 GTSNPN and CDR2 SVGIG (reference sequence). V lost 2 bases and J lost 3, with 8 bases in between. In nucleotides, the CDR3 is TGTGCCTGGAGTATTAGCGGCTACAATGAGCAGTTCTTC. This encodes CAWSISGYNEQFF.

The rearrangement joins TRBV27 to TRBJ2-1, with 13 bases that match TRBD2. V shed 6 bases, J shed 4 bases, and the junction held 12 bases outside the gene matches. The germline V gene encodes CDR1 MNHEY and CDR2 SMNVEV (reference sequence). The CDR3 extends over 18 amino acids. The CDR3 sequence is CASRDRLAGGQGYNEQFF. CDR3 DNA: TGTGCCAGCAGAGATAGACTAGCGGGAGGACAAGGATACAATGAGCAGTTCTTC.

The chain is built from TRBV9 and TRBJ2-1; 8 bases map to TRBD2. Germline V CDR1 and CDR2: SGDLS, YYNGEE. The CDR3 contains 17 residues. With 0 bases clipped from V and 0 bases from J, the junction kept 5 bases outside the gene matches. CDR3 protein: CASSVGGSGASYNEQFF. CDR3 bases: TGTGCCAGCAGCGTAGGTGGTAGCGGGGCCTCCTACAATGAGCAGTTCTTC.

The gene calls are TRBV7-3 and TRBJ2-1; D may be TRBD2 (5 bases). With 2 bases removed from V and 9 bases from J, the gap between germline ends came to 14 bases. The CDR3 runs 14 residues. Germline loops: CDR1 SGHTA, CDR2 FQGTGA. In nucleotides, the CDR3 is TGTGCCAGCAGCTTAGGGTCCGCTGCGGGTGAGCAGTTCTTC. It yields the protein CASSLGSAAGEQFF. Complete variable domain (other parts from reference TRBV7-3 and TRBJ2-1): GAGVSQTPSNKVTEKGKYVELRCDPISGHTALYWYRQSLGQGPEFLIYFQGTGAADDSGLPNDRFFAVRPEGSVSTLKIQRTERGDSAVYLCASSLGSAAGEQFFGPGTRLTVL.